These T cell receptor beta chains were read from a single sample in a study of blood T cell repertoires in COVID-19. This table comes from immunoSEQ multiplex PCR, and its TCRdb copy is limited to in-frame clones, with some not included. The sample consists of 350,000 to 550,000 clones, 75% to 90% of them appearing once. Sequenced: peripheral blood. The receptors come from a woman in her 30s with acute or convalescent COVID-19. Both conserved end residues are part of each CDR3. Fields, in order: clone size, J gene, V gene, D gene, CDR3 DNA, CDR3 protein. The D gene is left open where the match is weak. Not every row has a clone size; where given, it reads once, few, many or a size class.

.	TRBJ1-1	TRBV5-5	TRBD1	TGTGCCAGCAGTACGGTGACAGGGCGCACTGAAGCTTTCTTT	CASSTVTGRTEAFF
.	TRBJ2-7	TRBV6-2/TRBV6-3	.	TGTGCCAGCAGTTACTCGGGGGCCCTGCAGTACTTC	CASSYSGALQYF
once	TRBJ2-3	TRBV2	.	TGTGCCGGCAGGCGGACAGATACGCAGTATTTT	CAGRRTDTQYF
.	TRBJ2-7	TRBV2	TRBD1	TGTGCCAGCAGTGGGCTTTGGCAGGGGGCCTACGAGCAGTACTTC	CASSGLWQGAYEQYF
.	TRBJ2-1	TRBV19	.	TGTGCCAGTAGCAGAAACCTTAACGAGCAGTTCTTC	CASSRNLNEQFF
.	TRBJ2-3	TRBV28	TRBD2	TGTGCCAGCAGTTTATTACTTGGCGGGGGGGTTAAGGATACGCAGTATTTT	CASSLLLGGGVKDTQYF
.	TRBJ2-3	TRBV19	.	TGTGCCACTTCCCCTGGGGGGGCACGGGATACGCAGTATTTT	CATSPGGARDTQYF
.	TRBJ2-7	TRBV30	.	TGTGCCCGATTGGGACAGCGGGTGGGGGAGCAGTACTTC	CARLGQRVGEQYF
once	TRBJ2-5	TRBV6-4	.	TGTGCCAGCAGTGACATCGCTTCAGCGAAATACCAGTACTTC	CASSDIASAKYQYF
.	TRBJ2-1	TRBV14	TRBD1	TGTGCCAGCAGCCTAACCGGGACAGACAATGAGCAGTTCTTC	CASSLTGTDNEQFF
.	TRBJ1-3	TRBV7-9	.	TGTGCCAGCAGCTCCCCAGGACACTACTCTGGAAACACCATATATTTT	CASSSPGHYSGNTIYF
.	TRBJ2-7	TRBV2	.	TGTGCCAGCACCCTAGTCTGGTCCTACGAGCAGTACTTC	CASTLVWSYEQYF
.	TRBJ1-1	TRBV6-5	.	TGTGCCAGCAGGCCACAGGTCCAGGGAAACACTGAAGCTTTCTTT	CASRPQVQGNTEAFF
once	TRBJ2-5	TRBV28	.	TGTGCCAGCAGCTACAGGGCCGGGGAGACCCAGTACTTC	CASSYRAGETQYF
.	TRBJ2-3	TRBV9	TRBD2	TGTGCCAGCAGCGATGATGAAGCGGGGAGACCCACAGATACGCAGTATTTT	CASSDDEAGRPTDTQYF
.	TRBJ2-5	TRBV21-1	.	TGTGCCAGCAGCAAATGGGGACTAGCGGGGGCTACAGAGACCCAGTACTTC	CASSKWGLAGATETQYF
.	TRBJ2-1	TRBV12-3/TRBV12-4	TRBD1	TGTGCCAGCAGCCCTGGACAGGGGAATGAGCAGTTCTTC	CASSPGQGNEQFF
.	TRBJ2-1	TRBV6-5	.	TGTGCCAGCAGTCCCGTTCCAGGGGAGTACAATGAGCAGTTCTTC	CASSPVPGEYNEQFF
.	TRBJ2-2	TRBV3-1/TRBV3-2	TRBD1	TGTGCCAGCAGCCCAGGGGGCGGCGGCACCGGGGAGCTGTTTTTT	CASSPGGGGTGELFF
.	TRBJ2-2	TRBV7-6	.	TGTGCCAGCAGCTTCCCGATAAGGCAGGGCTCCCACGTACCCTCCACCGGGGAGCTGTTTTTT	CASSFPIRQGSHVPSTGELFF
.	TRBJ2-5	TRBV2	TRBD1	TGTGCCAGCAGTGAAGCGCAATCCGGGACAGGGCAAGAGACCCAGTACTTC	CASSEAQSGTGQETQYF
once	TRBJ2-7	TRBV11-2	TRBD2	TGTGCCAGCAGCGGATCCTCGGGACTAGCTTACGAGCAGTACTTC	CASSGSSGLAYEQYF
.	TRBJ2-1	TRBV5-4	.	TGTGCCAGCAGCTTTTCTGGAGCTAGCCGAATGTGGCAGTTCTTC	CASSFSGASRMWQFF
.	TRBJ1-5	TRBV6-6	TRBD1	TGTGCCAGCAGCCCCCTCGACAGGGGCGATAGTCAGCCCCAGCATTTT	CASSPLDRGDSQPQHF
.	TRBJ2-7	TRBV3-1/TRBV3-2	TRBD1	TGTGCCAGCAGCCAAAGGACAGGGTTATACGAGCAGTACTTC	CASSQRTGLYEQYF
.	TRBJ1-5	TRBV6-6	TRBD1	TGTGCCAGCAGTTACGCTACAGGGGATCAGCCCCAGCATTTT	CASSYATGDQPQHF
.	TRBJ1-1	TRBV30	TRBD1	TGTGCCTGGAGACCGACAGGGCGCCATACGAACACTGAAGCTTTCTTT	CAWRPTGRHTNTEAFF
.	TRBJ1-1	TRBV28	.	TGTGCCAGCAGTTTAATGGGGGAGGCGGAAAATGCTTTCTTT	CASSLMGEAENAFF
.	TRBJ1-1	TRBV29-1	.	TGCAGCGTTGAAGGGCAGGGCCCCACTGAAGCTTTCTTT	CSVEGQGPTEAFF
.	TRBJ1-4	TRBV3-1/TRBV3-2	.	TGTGCCAGCAGCCGACCGACAGGTCTAATGGGGAATGAAAAACTGTTTTTT	CASSRPTGLMGNEKLFF
.	TRBJ1-4	TRBV30	.	TGTGCCTGGAGTGTTCCGGGAATTAATGAAAAACTGTTTTTT	CAWSVPGINEKLFF
.	TRBJ1-1	TRBV6-1	.	TGTGCCAGCAGTGAACATGAAGCTTTCTTT	CASSEHEAFF
.	TRBJ2-7	TRBV5-1	.	TGCGCCAGCAGTAACAGCTACGAGCAGTACTTC	CASSNSYEQYF
.	TRBJ1-5	TRBV6-2/TRBV6-3	TRBD1	TGTGCCAGCAGTTACCTACGGGGACAGGGTCTCTTCGATCAGCCCCAGCATTTT	CASSYLRGQGLFDQPQHF
few	TRBJ1-1	TRBV29-1	TRBD1	TGCAGCGTTCCCCCGGGGACAGAGAACACTGAAGCTTTCTTT	CSVPPGTENTEAFF
.	TRBJ1-4	TRBV4-1	TRBD1	TGCGCCAGCAGCCGGACAGGGTCTAATGAAAAACTGTTTTTT	CASSRTGSNEKLFF
.	TRBJ1-2	TRBV2	TRBD1	TGTGCCAGCAGACAGGGACAGGGGGTTTTCTATGGCTACACCTTC	CASRQGQGVFYGYTF
.	TRBJ1-5	TRBV4-1	TRBD1	TGCGCCAGCAGCCCGGGACAGGGGGGTGCGGGCAATCAGCCCCAGCATTTT	CASSPGQGGAGNQPQHF
.	TRBJ2-7	TRBV7-5	.	TGTGTCAGAAGCATCCCGACAGGGGGACGCTACGAGCAGTACTTC	CVRSIPTGGRYEQYF